The 27 T cell receptor beta chains below all came from one sample that was sequenced in a study of vaccination effects on CD4 cells after COVID-19. Antigen-specific CD4+ T cells were expanded (with viral peptide pools) by the ViraFEST assay ahead of sequencing. Once cultured for around 11 days, the cells underwent separation to obtain CD4+ T cells. Negative nucleocapsid antibody tests before and after vaccination confirmed no previous SARS-CoV-2 infection. The protocol was immunoSEQ multiplex PCR, while the TCRdb copy is restricted to in-frame clones and leaves out a portion. The sample lists approximately 70,000 clones, 65% to 80% occurring once. No antigen is known for these receptors. Source: CD4+ T cells from PBMCs cultured with HCoV-NL63 spike peptides, taken before COVID-19 vaccination. The receptors come from a human donor who received a COVID-19 vaccine.

This chain links TRBV6-5 with TRBJ1-4, with D possibly matching TRBD1 (5 bases). The V end was cut by 6 bases, the J end by 6 bases, with 11 bases between. The germline CDR1 and CDR2 sequences are MNHEY and SVGAGI. The CDR3 spans 13 residues. CDR3 amino acids: CASSTGRYEKLFF. The CDR3 bases are TGTGCCAGCAGCACGGGACGGTATGAAAAACTGTTTTTT.

The rearrangement uses TRBV20-1 and TRBJ2-5; D gene uncertain. V gave up 5 bases and J gave up 5 bases, with 9 bases separating them. The CDR3 consists of 11 residues. Germline values: CDR1 DFQATT, CDR2 SNEGSKA (reference sequence). The CDR3 protein is CSAPTRETQYF. CDR3 in DNA: TGCAGTGCTCCCACTCGGGAGACCCAGTACTTC.

A single count supports this clone. The chain combines TRBV28 with TRBJ2-1; tentatively, D is TRBD1 or TRBD2 (5 bases each). Trimming removed 6 bases at V and 10 bases at J, with 10 bases between. This CDR3 is 11 amino acids long. In germline, CDR1 is MDHEN, CDR2 SYDVKM. CDR3: CASSRREEQFF. The CDR3 coding sequence is TGTGCCAGCAGCCGCAGGGAGGAGCAGTTCTTC.

This chain joins TRBV6-5 and TRBJ1-2; D call uncertain. Germline assignment: CDR1 MNHEY and CDR2 SVGAGI. The V and J ends lost 8 bases and 6 bases respectively, with 19 bases between them. The CDR3 has 14 amino acids. CDR3 nucleotide sequence: TGTGCCAGCGGAGGGTCTCTGGCGCGAGATGGCTACACCTTC. It yields the protein CASGGSLARDGYTF.

This chain joins TRBV7-9 and TRBJ1-1; D ambiguous. This CDR3 region has 15 residues. The germline gives CDR1 SEHNR, CDR2 FQNEAQ (reference sequence). The germline V and J ends were trimmed by 6 bases and 1 base, with 15 bases remaining between them. CDR3 region: CASRPLGRTNTEAFF. As DNA, the CDR3 is TGTGCCAGCAGGCCACTCGGACGGACGAACACTGAAGCTTTCTTT. Drawing the rest from reference TRBV7-9 and TRBJ1-1, the complete variable domain is DTGVSQNPRHKITKRGQNVTFRCDPISEHNRLYWYRQTLGQGPEFLTYFQNEAQLEKSRLLSDRFSAERPKGSFSTLEIQRTEQGDSAMYLCASRPLGRTNTEAFFGQGTRLTVV.

The genes are TRBV21-1 and TRBJ2-1; the tabulated D call, TRBD2, remains unverified against the DNA. TRBV21-1 is annotated as a pseudogene. CDR3 length equals 16 residues. The CDR3 DNA reads TGTGCCAGCAGGAAGGAGGCCAGGAGCTCCTACAATGAGCAGTTCTTC. This translates into CASRKEARSSYNEQFF.

The chain combines TRBV6-1 with TRBJ2-5; maybe TRBD2 (6 bases). Deletions cut 2 bases from V and 8 bases from J, with 15 bases between. This CDR3 comprises 14 residues. Germline V gene lookup returns CDR1 MNHNS and CDR2 SASEGT. The CDR3 loop reads CASSEHGTGLTQYF. CDR3 in DNA: TGTGCCAGCAGTGAACACGGGACGGGACTTACCCAGTACTTC.

The chain recombines TRBV6-2 or TRBV6-3 with TRBJ2-7, with no clear D. Deletions cut 2 bases from V and 0 bases from J, with 5 bases between. Germline V CDR1 and CDR2: MNHEY, SVGEGT. This CDR3 spans 13 amino acids. The CDR3 spells CASSYRASYEQYV. CDR3 nucleotide sequence: TGTGCCAGCAGTTACAGGGCCTCCTACGAGCAGTACGTC.

V usage is TRBV2 and J usage is TRBJ2-2; 9 nucleotides agree with TRBD1. The germline gives CDR1 SNHLY, CDR2 FYNNEI. Germline trimming cut 7 bases from V and 5 bases from J; bases unmatched to any gene: 11. CDR3 size: 16 residues. The CDR3 DNA reads as TGTGCCAGCAATCGAAGGACCGGGACAGGGACCGGGGAGCTGTTTTTT. Amino acids: CASNRRTGTGTGELFF.

The chain's CDR3 is CASSSLSTSAETQYF. For the CDR3, the DNA is TGTGCCAGCAGTTCCCTATCGACTAGCGCGGAGACCCAGTACTTC. The V and J genes are TRBV27 and TRBJ2-5, with TRBD2 matching 8 bases. Germline lookup yields CDR1 MNHEY and CDR2 SMNVEV (reference sequence). Unmatched junction bases numbered 9, after V lost 4 bases and J lost 5 bases. This CDR3 contains 15 residues.

This rearrangement joins TRBV5-1 to TRBJ1-2, with TRBD1 identical over 8 bases. Germline assignment: CDR1 SGHRS and CDR2 YFSETQ. CDR3 size: 14 residues. V lost 4 bases and J lost 4; bases outside the gene matches: 6. As DNA, the CDR3 is TGCGCCAGCAGCGAAGGACAGGGAGGCTATGGCTACACCTTC. It codes for CASSEGQGGYGYTF.

For this clone: Other DNA sequences in this specimen translate into the identical CDR3. This rearrangement joins TRBV19 to TRBJ2-4; no clear D gene. From germline, CDR1 is LNHDA and CDR2 SQIVND (reference sequence). Trimming left V 3 bases short and J 8 bases short, with 5 bases between. There are 11 residues in the CDR3. The CDR3 nucleotides read TGTGCCAGTAGTATTTGGGACATTCAGTACTTC. Amino acid sequence: CASSIWDIQYF.

The chain employs TRBV6-2 or TRBV6-3 and TRBJ1-3, with D possibly being TRBD1 (5 bases). V shed 2 bases and J shed 2 bases, with 10 bases lying between them. CDR3 length: 15 amino acids. Germline V gives CDR1 MNHEY, CDR2 SVGEGT. CDR3 sequence reads: CASSYIDRAGNTIYF. The CDR3 bases are TGTGCCAGCAGTTACATCGACAGAGCTGGAAACACCATATATTTT.

The chain joins TRBV6-2 or TRBV6-3 to TRBJ2-7; D unresolved. V lost 5 bases to trimming and J lost 3 bases, with 5 bases between them. Germline V gene data show CDR1 as MNHEY and CDR2 as SVGEGT. This CDR3 spans 11 amino acids. The CDR3 DNA reads as TGTGCCAGCAGTGGGAACTACGAGCAGTACGTC. This gives the protein CASSGNYEQYV.

V is TRBV5-1 and J is TRBJ1-4; unclear D gene. The length of the CDR3 is 13 residues. V lost 2 bases to trimming and J lost 7 bases, with 9 bases between them. Germline V lookup: CDR1 SGHRS, CDR2 YFSETQ. The CDR3, as DNA: TGCGCCAGCAGCTTAGGGTATGGTGAAAAACTGTTTTTT. Residues: CASSLGYGEKLFF.

J is TRBJ2-7 and V is TRBV6-5, with 8 bases that match TRBD1. The germline V gene has CDR1 MNHEY and CDR2 SVGAGI. The trim removed 6 bases at V and 5 bases at J, leaving 12 bases unmatched. The CDR3 is 15 residues long. CDR3 DNA: TGTGCCAGCAGGACCCTTCAGGGGGCCCCCCACGAGCAGTACGTC. Residues: CASRTLQGAPHEQYV.

The rearrangement joins TRBV24-1 to TRBJ2-1; TRBD2 agrees at 14 bases. CDR3 length: 19 amino acids. V gave up 3 bases and J gave up 1 base; unmatched junction bases: 7. The germline V gene encodes CDR1 KGHDR and CDR2 SFDVKD. The CDR3 DNA reads as TGTGCCACCAGTGATCCAGGACTAGCGGGGGGCGGATCCTACAATGAGCAGTTCTTC. It is translated as CATSDPGLAGGGSYNEQFF.

This clone has just a few counts. V gene TRBV5-6 combines with J gene TRBJ2-7; D might be TRBD1 (6 bases). Germline-derived CDR1 and CDR2 are SGHDT and YYEEEE. The CDR3 spans 14 residues. V lost 4 bases to trimming and J lost 1 base, with 12 bases between them. CDR3 residues: CASSRYRESYEQYV. CDR3 bases: TGTGCCAGCAGCCGGTACAGGGAGTCCTACGAGCAGTACGTC.

The rearrangement links TRBV30 to TRBJ2-3; 9 bases align to TRBD2. V lost 4 bases, J lost 4 bases, and 0 bases stayed unmatched. Germline values: CDR1 GTSNPN, CDR2 SVGIG (reference sequence). The CDR3 contains 12 residues. CDR3 DNA: TGTGCCTGGACTAGCGGGGCAGATACGCAGTATTTT. Its translation is CAWTSGADTQYF.

The rearrangement uses TRBV20-1 and TRBJ2-5; D not resolved. CDR3 length: 11 amino acids. CDR1 is DFQATT, CDR2 SNEGSKA, per germline (reference sequence). Trimming pared 8 bases from V and 5 bases from J, leaving 12 bases between. This CDR3 reads CSRYYGETQYF. In DNA form, the CDR3 reads TGCAGTCGTTACTACGGCGAGACCCAGTACTTC.

This clone was seen just once. The chain has TRBV24-1 and TRBJ2-1, with TRBD2 matching 14 bases. Trimming took 5 bases from V and 3 from J; bases not matched to a gene: 8. Germline V gene data show CDR1 as KGHDR and CDR2 as SFDVKD. This CDR3 has 18 residues. The CDR3 nucleotides read TGTGCCACCAGTGGGACTAGCGGGGGGCTACTTAACTACAATGAGCAGTTCTTC. The encoded protein is CATSGTSGGLLNYNEQFF.

This clone was counted a few times. The V call is TRBV7-2, the J call TRBJ1-1; D not resolved. Germline-derived CDR1 and CDR2 are SGHTA and FQGNSA. The CDR3 is made up of 14 amino acids. Trimming removed 1 base at V and 4 bases at J, with 10 bases between. CDR3 in amino acids: CASSLGGVSTEAFF. DNA of the CDR3: TGTGCCAGCAGCTTAGGAGGAGTCTCCACTGAAGCTTTCTTT. Using reference TRBV7-2 and TRBJ1-1 for the parts outside the CDR3, the full variable domain is GAGVSQSPSNKVTEKGKDVELRCDPISGHTALYWYRQSLGQGLEFLIYFQGNSAPDKSGLPSDRFSAERTGGSVSTLTIQRTQQEDSAVYLCASSLGGVSTEAFFGQGTRLTVV.

The CDR3, as DNA: TGTGCCAGCAGCGAAGAAACAGGCGGTTCACCCCTCCACTTT. This gives the protein CASSEETGGSPLHF. The chain uses TRBV9 and TRBJ1-6; a possible D gene is TRBD1 (5 bases). CDR1 and CDR2 (germline): SGDLS, YYNGEE. This CDR3 is 14 amino acids long. Trimming pared 3 bases from V and 9 bases from J, leaving 13 bases between.

This rearrangement joins TRBV28 to TRBJ2-3; D remains unclear. The V end lost 1 base, the J end lost 3 bases, and 8 bases lay between the germline ends. CDR3 length equals 14 residues. The germline V gene has CDR1 MDHEN and CDR2 SYDVKM. The CDR3 spells CASSLYRETDTQYF. The CDR3 coding sequence is TGTGCCAGCAGTTTATATAGGGAAACAGATACGCAGTATTTT.

Written as DNA, the CDR3 is TGTGCCAGCAGCTACCCCGGGACAGGACGCACCGGGGAGCTGTTTTTT. This sequence encodes CASSYPGTGRTGELFF. The chain combines TRBV7-9 with TRBJ2-2, with TRBD1 matching over 8 bases. Germline V lookup: CDR1 SEHNR, CDR2 FQNEAQ (reference sequence). The V gene end was trimmed by 4 bases and the J gene end by 4 bases; junction bases not matched to a gene: 8. The CDR3 consists of 16 residues.

This sequence joins TRBV28 and TRBJ2-6; D is possibly TRBD2 (5 bases). The CDR3 is made up of 17 amino acids. The V end lost 8 bases, the J end lost 0 bases, and 17 bases lay between the germline ends. Germline V gene data show CDR1 as MDHEN and CDR2 as SYDVKM. The DNA for the CDR3 is TGTGCCAGCGGGCCAGTCTCGGGAAACTCTGGGGCCAACGTCCTGACTTTC. Protein product: CASGPVSGNSGANVLTF.

This rearrangement joins TRBV15 to TRBJ2-1, with 9 bases aligning to TRBD1. The trim removed 1 base at V and 7 bases at J, leaving 11 bases unmatched. Germline V gives CDR1 LNHNV, CDR2 YYDKDF (reference sequence). The CDR3 is 17 residues long. The DNA for the CDR3 is TGTGCCACCAGCAGAGGGAAGAACCCGGGACAGGGAAATGAGCAGTTCTTC. Its protein product is CATSRGKNPGQGNEQFF. Filled out from reference TRBV15 and TRBJ2-1, the complete variable domain reads DAMVIQNPRYQVTQFGKPVTLSCSQTLNHNVMYWYQQKSSQAPKLLFHYYDKDFNNEADTPDNFQSRRPNTSFCFLDIRSPGLGDTAMYLCATSRGKNPGQGNEQFFGPGTRLTVL.